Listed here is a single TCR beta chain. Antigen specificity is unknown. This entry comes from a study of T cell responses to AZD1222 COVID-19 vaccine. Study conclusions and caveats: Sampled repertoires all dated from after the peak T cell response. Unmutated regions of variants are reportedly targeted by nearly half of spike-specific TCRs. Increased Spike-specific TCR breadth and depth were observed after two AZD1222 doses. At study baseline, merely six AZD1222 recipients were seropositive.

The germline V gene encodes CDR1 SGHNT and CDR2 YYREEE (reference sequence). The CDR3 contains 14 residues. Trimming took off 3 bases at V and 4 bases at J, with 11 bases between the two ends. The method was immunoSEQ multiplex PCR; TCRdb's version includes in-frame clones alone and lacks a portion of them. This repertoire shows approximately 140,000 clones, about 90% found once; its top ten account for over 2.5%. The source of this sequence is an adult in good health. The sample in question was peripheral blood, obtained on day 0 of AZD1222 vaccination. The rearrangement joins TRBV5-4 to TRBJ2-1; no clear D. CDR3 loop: CASSSGRPYNEQFF. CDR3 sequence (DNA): TGTGCCAGCAGCTCTGGCAGACCTTACAATGAGCAGTTCTTC.